Listed below are T cell receptor beta chains from one sample, sequenced in a study of CD8 T cell repertoires and HIV-1 epitope variants. These receptors' antigens are unknown. Clones were sequenced by immunoSEQ multiplex PCR, and TCRdb holds only the in-frame ones, with some missing. The sample has about 4,000 clones, 65% seen once. Material for sequencing was cultured CD8+ T cells derived from PBMCs. The origin of the receptors is a male donor with HIV. Both conserved end residues are part of each CDR3. Fields, in order: clone size, J gene, V gene, CDR3 protein. Clone size appears in some rows only: once, few, many, or a class for an expanded clone.

- | TRBJ2-7 | TRBV10-2 | CASIDSPGYEQYF
- | TRBJ2-7 | TRBV6-1 | CAGSEPYSGRSGQYF
- | TRBJ2-7 | TRBV13 | CASRSGGGHEQYF
- | TRBJ1-2 | TRBV7-6 | CASSLGIGKRAYGYTF
once | TRBJ2-3 | TRBV18 | CASPRLAEDTDTQYF
- | TRBJ2-7 | TRBV7-9 | CASSATTSGGTRLIYEQYF
- | TRBJ2-7 | TRBV5-6 | CASSLETGATYEQYF
- | TRBJ1-5 | TRBV7-8 | CASSLKANQPQHF
- | TRBJ1-1 | TRBV15 | CATSRVSIMNTEAFF
- | TRBJ2-3 | TRBV28 | CASSLLGGMDTQYF
- | TRBJ2-7 | TRBV28 | CASIGTGNYEQYF
- | TRBJ2-1 | TRBV19 | CASSIEGGRSYNEQFF
few | TRBJ1-1 | TRBV4-1 | CASSQDVGQGNTEAFF
- | TRBJ2-3 | TRBV19 | CASSALSASTGDTQYF
- | TRBJ2-2 | TRBV2 | CASRVGTGGRNTGELFF
- | TRBJ1-5 | TRBV6-1 | CASSEALRWRGGQINQPQHF
- | TRBJ1-3 | TRBV30 | CAWPDSDGNTIYF
- | TRBJ2-3 | TRBV7-9 | CASSSVLTSGRADTQYF
few | TRBJ2-3 | TRBV4-3 | CASSLRTGITDTQYF
few | TRBJ2-1 | TRBV7-9 | CASSSGVYNEQFF
- | TRBJ2-2 | TRBV19 | CASSIDLRGNTGELFF
few | TRBJ2-7 | TRBV28 | CASSSGLSDYEQYF
- | TRBJ2-7 | TRBV6-5 | CASSYSPGLDYEQYF
- | TRBJ2-7 | TRBV6-1 | CASSEGAGPYEQYF
once | TRBJ2-1 | TRBV19 | CASSISVTLYNEQFF
- | TRBJ1-5 | TRBV5-6 | CASSLRGSNQPQHF
few | TRBJ1-5 | TRBV7-3 | CASSLNGGLRNQPQHF
- | TRBJ1-3 | TRBV9 | CASSFRDPYSGNTIYF
- | TRBJ1-2 | TRBV28 | CASSLSDRGLYGYTF
- | TRBJ2-1 | TRBV13 | CASSPTGVYGNEQFF
- | TRBJ2-1 | TRBV28 | CATGSGQGYEQFF
- | TRBJ1-1 | TRBV9 | CAGSTDDSTEAFF
- | TRBJ1-1 | TRBV30 | CAWSPGLGTEAFF
- | TRBJ1-4 | TRBV7-9 | CASSSATGGATNEKLFF
- | TRBJ2-7 | TRBV11-2 | CASSYQEIMYEQYF
- | TRBJ2-3 | TRBV18 | CASSPLWVAINTDTQYF
- | TRBJ2-5 | TRBV6-5 | CASSYSGTSGQETQYF
- | TRBJ2-3 | TRBV5-1 | CASSLAEFGGVDTQYF
- | TRBJ2-2 | TRBV7-6 | CASSLVLAGTTNTGELFF
- | TRBJ2-3 | TRBV4-3 | CASSQDRPSRADTQYF
few | TRBJ1-5 | TRBV4-2 | CASSQVRGTQPQHF
once | TRBJ2-7 | TRBV6-5 | CASGQGQSYEQYF
- | TRBJ2-3 | TRBV11-2 | CASSLTTQADTQYF
- | TRBJ2-7 | TRBV4-1 | CASSQVGQGEQYF
once | TRBJ1-2 | TRBV28 | CASSLSLQGIYGYTF
- | TRBJ2-7 | TRBV6-5 | CASSPTGPYEQYF
- | TRBJ2-3 | TRBV5-1 | CASQDAGLAGFTDTQYF
large | TRBJ2-7 | TRBV19 | CASSTLATEYEQYF
once | TRBJ1-1 | TRBV27 | CASSLSSGNTEAFF
few | TRBJ2-7 | TRBV7-4 | CASSLGQYLREQYF
- | TRBJ2-1 | TRBV2 | CASSEAMRLVSYNEQFF
few | TRBJ1-2 | TRBV5-6 | CASSAGSNYGYTF